This entry concerns a single TCR beta chain. This sample is drawn from a study of blood T cell repertoires in COVID-19. Study processing details: From reference gene primer amplification, estimates of nucleated cell counts were derived. TCRdb's table, derived via immunoSEQ multiplex PCR, lists solely in-frame clones and lacks some. Clone size and V and J calls were adopted from that table, with D and trimming inferred from the DNA. The sample yields hundreds of thousands of clones, roughly 89% seen once. V was trimmed by 6 bases and J by 5 bases, leaving 14 bases between them. Germline V gives CDR1 MNHEY, CDR2 SVGAGI. CDR3 length: 13 amino acids.

The rearrangement uses TRBV6-5 and TRBJ2-7; weak D call: TRBD1 (6 bases). Sequencing used PBMCs or T cells enriched from blood (not recorded which). The TCR comes from a woman under 30 who had recovered from COVID-19. CDR3 bases: TGTGCCAGCAGCCCCGACAGGTGGGACGAGCAGTACTTC. Amino acids: CASSPDRWDEQYF.